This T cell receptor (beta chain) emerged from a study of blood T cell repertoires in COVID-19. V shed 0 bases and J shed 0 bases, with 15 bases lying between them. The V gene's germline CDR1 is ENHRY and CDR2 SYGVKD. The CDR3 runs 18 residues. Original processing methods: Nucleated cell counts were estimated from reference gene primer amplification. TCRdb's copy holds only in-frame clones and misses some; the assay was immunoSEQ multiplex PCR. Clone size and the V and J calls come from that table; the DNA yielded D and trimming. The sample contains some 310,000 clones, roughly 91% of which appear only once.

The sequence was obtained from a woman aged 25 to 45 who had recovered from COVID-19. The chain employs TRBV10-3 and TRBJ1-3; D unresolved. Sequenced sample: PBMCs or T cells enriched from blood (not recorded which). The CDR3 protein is CAISESSYGGNSGNTIYF. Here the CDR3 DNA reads TGTGCCATCAGTGAGTCGAGTTATGGCGGCAACTCTGGAAACACCATATATTTT.